Below, 10 T cell receptor beta chains from the same sample are listed, as sequenced in a study of shared clonotypes between healthy human individuals. Profiled with immunoSEQ multiplex PCR; TCRdb holds only in-frame clones, not every one. The sample records roughly 1 million clones, under 80% being singletons. Sample: memory CD4+ T cells sorted from blood. Specified subset: CD45RA-negative fraction. The receptors shown here come from a man younger than 35 in good health.

The chain couples TRBV5-4 to TRBJ1-6; a possible D gene is TRBD1 (5 bases). Trimming stripped 5 bases from V and 6 bases from J, with 15 bases between. Germline-derived CDR1 and CDR2 are SGHNT and YYREEE (reference sequence). This CDR3 region has 15 residues. CDR3 coding DNA: TGTGCCAGCAGTCGGGGCCAGGCAGCTAATTCACCCCTCCACTTT. Protein: CASSRGQAANSPLHF.

V is TRBV18 and J is TRBJ2-2; D may be TRBD1 (5 bases). V lost 2 bases to trimming and J lost 1 base, with 17 bases between them. Germline-derived CDR1 and CDR2 are KGHSH and LQKENI. The CDR3 is made up of 18 amino acids. This CDR3 is CASSPADSLIWNTGELFF. The CDR3 DNA reads TGTGCCAGCTCACCAGCCGACAGCCTAATATGGAACACCGGGGAGCTGTTTTTT.

V and J are TRBV28 and TRBJ2-7, with 8 bases lining up with TRBD1. The CDR3 runs 14 residues. In germline, CDR1 is MDHEN, CDR2 SYDVKM. Unmatched junction bases numbered 6, after V lost 6 bases and J lost 2 bases. This CDR3 is CASRRDRGAYEQYF. The CDR3 DNA reads TGTGCCAGCAGAAGAGACAGGGGCGCCTACGAGCAGTACTTC.

The V and J genes are TRBV5-1 and TRBJ1-1; D is perhaps TRBD1 (5 bases). Germline V gene data show CDR1 as SGHRS and CDR2 as YFSETQ. This CDR3 comprises 12 residues. V lost 6 bases to trimming and J lost 7 bases, with 13 bases between them. Here the CDR3 DNA reads TGCGCCAGCACGTCCCTCGGGGGTGAAGCTTTCTTT. Its protein is CASTSLGGEAFF.

Concerning this clone: The sample contains more than one DNA sequence encoding this CDR3. The genes are TRBV30 and TRBJ2-7; TRBD2 matches 7 bases. J lost 1 base, V lost 0 bases, and 3 bases had no gene match. Germline loops: CDR1 GTSNPN, CDR2 SVGIG (reference sequence). CDR3 length: 14 residues. CDR3 coding DNA: TGTGCCTGGAGTGTACTCGGGGGGTCCTACGAGCAGTACTTC. It codes for CAWSVLGGSYEQYF. Full variable domain (rest looked up from reference TRBV30 and TRBJ2-7): SQTIHQWPATLVQPVGSPLSLECTVEGTSNPNLYWYRQAAGRGLQLLFYSVGIGQISSEVPQNLSASRPQDRQFILSSKKLLLSDSGFYLCAWSVLGGSYEQYFGPGTRLTVT.

In its sample, this clone was seen a few times. J is TRBJ2-7 and V is TRBV7-9; 7 bases are shared with TRBD2. CDR3 size: 14 residues. Germline lookup yields CDR1 SEHNR and CDR2 FQNEAQ (reference sequence). After removal of 5 bases from V and 3 bases from J, the junction contained 7 bases not matched to a gene. The CDR3 nucleotides read TGTGCCAGCAGCAATTGGGGCGGGAGCTACGAGCAGTACTTC. This sequence encodes CASSNWGGSYEQYF.

This clone was observed a handful of times. The chain carries TRBV11-2 and TRBJ2-5, with 9 bases identical to TRBD2. Looked up from germline, CDR1 is SGHAT and CDR2 is FQNNGV. V was pared by 1 base and J by 3 bases, with 12 bases of the junction left unmatched. The CDR3 runs 18 residues. The CDR3 reads CASSLAVSWIAGEETQYF. In DNA, the CDR3 is TGTGCCAGCAGCTTAGCCGTTTCTTGGATAGCGGGGGAAGAGACCCAGTACTTC.

The V call is TRBV5-1, the J call TRBJ1-1; the D gene is possibly TRBD1 (5 bases). Deletions cut 6 bases from V and 3 bases from J, with 12 bases between. Per the germline V gene, CDR1 is SGHRS and CDR2 is YFSETQ. This CDR3 spans 13 amino acids. Here the CDR3 DNA reads TGCGCCAGCACCTCCGTGGGGGACACTGAAGCTTTCTTT. It codes for CASTSVGDTEAFF.

The DNA of the CDR3 is TGTGCCAGCAGCTTATTCAGGGGAACAAACACTGAAGCTTTCTTT. Translated, it gives CASSLFRGTNTEAFF. This sequence joins TRBV7-2 and TRBJ1-1, with D possibly being TRBD1 (6 bases). Germline V gene sequence: CDR1 SGHTA, CDR2 FQGNSA. This CDR3 has 15 amino acids. Trimming took off 2 bases at V and 2 bases at J, with 12 bases between the two ends.

The chain employs TRBV7-9 and TRBJ2-1, with 9 nucleotides matching TRBD2. Unmatched junction bases numbered 17, after V lost 1 base and J lost 7 bases. Looked up from germline, CDR1 is SEHNR and CDR2 is FQNEAQ (reference sequence). The CDR3 loop spans 19 amino acids. The CDR3 is CASSLDPSGGPLWGNEQFF. Written as DNA, the CDR3 is TGTGCCAGCAGCTTAGATCCCAGCGGGGGGCCTTTATGGGGTAATGAGCAGTTCTTC. Looking up the rest from reference TRBV7-9 and TRBJ2-1 gives the full variable domain: DTGVSQNPRHKITKRGQNVTFRCDPISEHNRLYWYRQTLGQGPEFLTYFQNEAQLEKSRLLSDRFSAERPKGSFSTLEIQRTEQGDSAMYLCASSLDPSGGPLWGNEQFFGPGTRLTVL.